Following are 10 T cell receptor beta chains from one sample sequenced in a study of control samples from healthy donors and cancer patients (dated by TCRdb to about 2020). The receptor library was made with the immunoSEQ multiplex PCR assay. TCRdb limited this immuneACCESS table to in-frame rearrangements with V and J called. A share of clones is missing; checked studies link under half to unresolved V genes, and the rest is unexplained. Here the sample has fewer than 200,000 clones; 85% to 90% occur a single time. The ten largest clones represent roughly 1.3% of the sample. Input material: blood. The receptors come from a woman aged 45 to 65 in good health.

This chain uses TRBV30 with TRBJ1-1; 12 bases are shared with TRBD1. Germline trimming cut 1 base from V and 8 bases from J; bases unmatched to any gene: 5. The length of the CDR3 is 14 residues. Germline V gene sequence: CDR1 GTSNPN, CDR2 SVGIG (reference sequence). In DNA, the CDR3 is TGTGCCTGGAGTGGCGGGACAGGGGGCATGGAAGCTTTCTTT. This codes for CAWSGGTGGMEAFF.

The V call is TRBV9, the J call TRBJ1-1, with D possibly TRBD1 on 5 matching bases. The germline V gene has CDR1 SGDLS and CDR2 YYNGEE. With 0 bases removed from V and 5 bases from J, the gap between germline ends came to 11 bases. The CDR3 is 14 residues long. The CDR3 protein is CASSVGQGGTEAFF. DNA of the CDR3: TGTGCCAGCAGCGTAGGCCAGGGAGGAACTGAAGCTTTCTTT.

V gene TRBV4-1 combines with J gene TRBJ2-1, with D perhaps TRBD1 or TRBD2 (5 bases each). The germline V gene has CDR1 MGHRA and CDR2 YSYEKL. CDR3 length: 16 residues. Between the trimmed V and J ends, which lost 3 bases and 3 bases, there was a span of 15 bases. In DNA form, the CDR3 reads TGCGCCAGCAGCCATCCCCGGGGCGGATACTACAATGAGCAGTTCTTC. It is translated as CASSHPRGGYYNEQFF.

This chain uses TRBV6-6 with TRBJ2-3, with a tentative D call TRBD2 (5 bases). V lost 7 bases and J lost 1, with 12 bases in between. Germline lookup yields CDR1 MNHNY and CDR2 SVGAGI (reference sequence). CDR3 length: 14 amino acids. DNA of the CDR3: TGTGCCAGCAAAGAGGGTAGCGGCACAGATACGCAGTATTTT. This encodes CASKEGSGTDTQYF.

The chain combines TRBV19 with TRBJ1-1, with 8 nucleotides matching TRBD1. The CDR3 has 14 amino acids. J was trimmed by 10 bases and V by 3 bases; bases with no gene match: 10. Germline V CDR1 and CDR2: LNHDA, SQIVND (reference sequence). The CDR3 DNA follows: TGTGCCAGTAGTATCGCGAGGGGCAGGGGGCCAGCTTTCTTT. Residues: CASSIARGRGPAFF.

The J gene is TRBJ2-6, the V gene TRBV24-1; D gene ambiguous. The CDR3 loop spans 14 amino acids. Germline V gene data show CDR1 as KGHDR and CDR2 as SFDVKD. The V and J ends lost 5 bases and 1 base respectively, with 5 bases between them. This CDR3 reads CATSVASGANVLTF. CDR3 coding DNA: TGTGCCACCAGTGTTGCGTCTGGGGCCAACGTCCTGACTTTC.

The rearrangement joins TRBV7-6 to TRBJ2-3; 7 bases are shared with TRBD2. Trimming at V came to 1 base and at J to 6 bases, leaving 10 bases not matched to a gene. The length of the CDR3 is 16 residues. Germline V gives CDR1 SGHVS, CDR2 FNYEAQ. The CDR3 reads CASSLGGGAAGDTQYF. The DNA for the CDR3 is TGTGCCAGCAGCTTAGGGGGGGGAGCGGCCGGGGATACGCAGTATTTT.

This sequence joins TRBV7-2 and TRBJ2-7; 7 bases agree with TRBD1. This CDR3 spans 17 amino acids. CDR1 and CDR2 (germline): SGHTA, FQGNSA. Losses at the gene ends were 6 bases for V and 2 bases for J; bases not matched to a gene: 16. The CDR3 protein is CASSSGAGTGDPYEQYF. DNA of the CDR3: TGTGCCAGCAGTTCGGGTGCCGGTACAGGGGACCCCTACGAGCAGTACTTC.

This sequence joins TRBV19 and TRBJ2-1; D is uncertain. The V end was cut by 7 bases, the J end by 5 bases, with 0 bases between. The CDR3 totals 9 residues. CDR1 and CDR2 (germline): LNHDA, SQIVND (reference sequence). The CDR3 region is CASNNEQFF. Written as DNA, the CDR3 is TGTGCCAGTAACAATGAGCAGTTCTTC.

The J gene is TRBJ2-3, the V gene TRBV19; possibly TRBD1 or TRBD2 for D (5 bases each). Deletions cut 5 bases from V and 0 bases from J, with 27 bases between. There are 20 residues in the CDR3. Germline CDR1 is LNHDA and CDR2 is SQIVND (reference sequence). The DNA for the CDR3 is TGTGCCAGTAGTCTTTTGGGAGTGCCCCAGGGATCTCTGAGCACAGATACGCAGTATTTT. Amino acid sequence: CASSLLGVPQGSLSTDTQYF.